The subject of this entry is one T cell receptor beta chain. Its antigen is unknown. The sample belongs to a study of CD8 T cells in ankylosing spondylitis. Points from the study as a whole: Prior literature has documented some motif variants in synovial fluid and blood from reactive arthritis. Disease-linked clones bore a CD8+ phenotype and were relatively rare in peripheral blood. About 8 highly homologous variants made up a TCR beta motif, and this motif appeared characteristic of ankylosing spondylitis blood.

Making the TCR beta libraries involved quantitative 5'-RACE with molecular barcodes. Each CDR3 protein is one row after TCRdb ran MiXCR on the 5' RACE reads. Counted here are fewer than 25,000 distinct CDR3 sequences, 10% to 15% occurring once; the ten biggest clones make up under 40%. This CDR3 has 14 amino acids. V was shortened by 5 bases and J by 0 bases, with 11 bases between the two germline ends. CDR1 is SGHTA, CDR2 FQGNSA, per germline. This sequence joins TRBV7-2 and TRBJ2-7; D may be TRBD1 (6 bases). Sequencing was done on a sample of blood. This TCR derives from a male donor with ankylosing spondylitis or in good health (not recorded which). For the CDR3, the DNA is TGTGCCAGCAGCCCCAGGGGAAACTCCTACGAGCAGTACTTC. Its translation is CASSPRGNSYEQYF. Drawing the rest from reference TRBV7-2 and TRBJ2-7, the complete variable domain is GAGVSQSPSNKVTEKGKDVELRCDPISGHTALYWYRQSLGQGLEFLIYFQGNSAPDKSGLPSDRFSAERTGGSVSTLTIQRTQQEDSAVYLCASSPRGNSYEQYFGPGTRLTVT.